These 13 T cell receptor beta chains came from one sample sequenced in a study of blood T cell repertoires in COVID-19. Method: immunoSEQ multiplex PCR; TCRdb's copy keeps in-frame clones and lacks some. This table has approximately 110,000 clones, around 80% appearing once. Input material: peripheral blood. These receptors all stem from a woman of 80 years or more with active or convalescent COVID-19.

The chain is built from TRBV11-2 and TRBJ2-2; D unclear. Germline V gene data show CDR1 as SGHAT and CDR2 as FQNNGV. Trimming stripped 0 bases from V and 3 bases from J, with 14 bases between. CDR3 size: 17 residues. Written as DNA, the CDR3 is TGTGCCAGCAGCTTAGATACGTTAGCTTCGGACACCGGGGAGCTGTTTTTT. It encodes CASSLDTLASDTGELFF.

The chain employs TRBV5-1 and TRBJ1-1; 7 bases align to TRBD1. V shed 4 bases and J 7 bases; nucleotides not matched to a gene: 7. The germline CDR1 and CDR2 sequences are SGHRS and YFSETQ. The CDR3 loop spans 13 amino acids. Here the CDR3 DNA reads TGCGCCAGCAGCCCGGTTCGACAGGGTGAAGCTTTCTTT. This gives the protein CASSPVRQGEAFF.

V gene TRBV11-3 combines with J gene TRBJ2-2; weak D call: TRBD2 (6 bases). This CDR3 is built from 16 residues. V lost 3 bases to trimming and J lost 1 base, with 12 bases between them. CDR1 and CDR2 from the germline V gene are SGHNT and YENEEA. CDR3 nucleotides: TGTGCCAGCAGCTTGGGTGTGACTAGGAACACCGGGGAGCTGTTTTTT. This sequence encodes CASSLGVTRNTGELFF.

The rearrangement joins TRBV27 to TRBJ1-6; D remains unclear. CDR3 length: 13 amino acids. Trimming stripped 3 bases from V and 10 bases from J, with 10 bases between. Germline CDR1 is MNHEY and CDR2 is SMNVEV (reference sequence). This CDR3 reads CASSLWPTSPLHF. CDR3 nucleotide sequence: TGTGCCAGCAGTTTGTGGCCCACGTCACCCCTCCACTTT.

The chain couples TRBV4-1 to TRBJ2-7; TRBD2 aligns across 8 bases. V lost 4 bases, J lost 5 bases, and 16 bases stayed unmatched. The CDR3 has 17 amino acids. Germline-derived CDR1 and CDR2 are MGHRA and YSYEKL. The CDR3 protein is CASSLLSRPGGPHEQYF. The CDR3 DNA is TGCGCCAGCAGCCTCCTGTCCCGGCCGGGAGGGCCCCACGAGCAGTACTTC.

The J gene is TRBJ2-2, the V gene TRBV6-1, with D hard to call. This CDR3 has 13 amino acids. The V end lost 0 bases, the J end lost 6 bases, and 5 bases lay between the germline ends. The germline V gene has CDR1 MNHNS and CDR2 SASEGT. The CDR3 protein is CASSEAPSGELFF. The DNA for the CDR3 is TGTGCCAGCAGTGAAGCTCCCTCCGGGGAGCTGTTTTTT.

V usage is TRBV15 and J usage is TRBJ2-5; TRBD2 matches 8 bases. The CDR3 runs 17 residues. Germline trimming cut 0 bases from V and 2 bases from J; bases unmatched to any gene: 8. Germline CDR1 is LNHNV and CDR2 is YYDKDF (reference sequence). The CDR3 nucleotides read TGTGCCACCAGCAGAGAATTGGGCGGGAGGCCTCAAGAGACCCAGTACTTC. Translation gives CATSRELGGRPQETQYF.

The chain couples TRBV7-2 to TRBJ2-5; 7 bases are shared with TRBD2. Trimming cost V 5 bases and J 5 bases; bases outside gene matches: 17. This CDR3 is built from 17 residues. CDR1 and CDR2 from the germline V gene are SGHTA and FQGNSA. CDR3 coding DNA: TGTGCCAGCAGCCCCCGGGGTCTGGGAGTCGGGGGGGAGACCCAGTACTTC. This encodes CASSPRGLGVGGETQYF.

This chain joins TRBV28 and TRBJ2-6; TRBD1 matches 8 bases. The V segment lost 6 bases and the J segment 2 bases; nucleotides outside the gene matches: 3. This CDR3 contains 15 residues. Germline loops: CDR1 MDHEN, CDR2 SYDVKM. The CDR3 region is CASRPQGAGANVLTF. Written as DNA, the CDR3 is TGTGCCAGCAGACCACAGGGGGCTGGGGCCAACGTCCTGACTTTC.

V gene TRBV27 combines with J gene TRBJ1-1; 9 bases agree with TRBD1. The CDR3 spans 14 residues. V trimming: 2 bases; J trimming: 3 bases; junction bases outside the gene matches: 1. Germline V gene sequence: CDR1 MNHEY, CDR2 SMNVEV (reference sequence). The CDR3 DNA reads TGTGCCAGCAGTTTAGACAGGGGGTACACTGAAGCTTTCTTT. Protein sequence: CASSLDRGYTEAFF.

In its sample, this clone was seen once. The genes are TRBV7-9 and TRBJ2-7; TRBD1 might be the D (8 bases). The CDR3 runs 15 residues. Germline V gene sequence: CDR1 SEHNR, CDR2 FQNEAQ (reference sequence). Deletions cut 5 bases from V and 4 bases from J, with 18 bases between. The CDR3: CASSHLGQGGYEQYF. The DNA for the CDR3 is TGTGCCAGCAGCCACCTAGGACAGGGAGGGTACGAGCAGTACTTC.

CDR3 DNA: TGCGCCAGCAGCTTGGGGACAGGGAGGAGGGGCTACACGGAGCAGTACTTC. This gives the protein CASSLGTGRRGYTEQYF. The gene calls are TRBV5-1 and TRBJ2-7; the match to TRBD1 covers 8 bases. V dropped 0 bases and J dropped 7; count of bases not matched to a gene: 15. Per germline, CDR1 SGHRS and CDR2 YFSETQ. The CDR3 contains 17 residues. Full variable domain (missing parts from reference TRBV5-1 and TRBJ2-7): KAGVTQTPRYLIKTRGQQVTLSCSPISGHRSVSWYQQTPGQGLQFLFEYFSETQRNKGNFPGRFSGRQFSNSRSEMNVSTLELGDSALYLCASSLGTGRRGYTEQYFGPGTRLTVT.

The chain combines TRBV30 with TRBJ2-2; D might be TRBD2 (5 bases). CDR1 and CDR2 from the germline V gene are GTSNPN and SVGIG (reference sequence). Trimming removed 4 bases at V and 5 bases at J, with 17 bases between. The CDR3 is 15 residues long. As DNA, the CDR3 is TGTGCCTGGACGGTCCTAGCTGCAGGTACCGGGGAGCTGTTTTTT. It translates to CAWTVLAAGTGELFF.